These 11 T cell receptor beta chains originate from one sample sequenced in a study of beta chain features in type 1 diabetes. The authors reverse transcribed all of the isolated RNA, so sequencing captured expressed TCRB transcripts. TCRdb's copy holds only in-frame clones and misses some; the assay was immunoSEQ multiplex PCR. The sample has about 140,000 clones; around 9.3% are singletons. Material for sequencing was naive CD4+ T cells from blood. These receptors all come from a man between 18 and 29 years old in good health.

The chain recombines TRBV28 with TRBJ2-1, with 13 bases fitting TRBD2. Germline loops: CDR1 MDHEN, CDR2 SYDVKM. The ends lost 3 bases at V and 6 bases at J; junction bases unmatched: 5. The CDR3 runs to 16 residues. CDR3 protein: CASSFTGLAGTNEQFF. The DNA of the CDR3 is TGTGCCAGCAGTTTCACGGGACTAGCGGGGACCAATGAGCAGTTCTTC.

The V gene is TRBV6-5, the J gene TRBJ1-1; 7 bases line up with TRBD1. The CDR3 is 13 amino acids. The germline V gene has CDR1 MNHEY and CDR2 SVGAGI. V was clipped by 6 bases and J by 10 bases; unmatched bases: 11. CDR3 coding DNA: TGTGCCAGCAGCCCGAACCGGGACAGTCGAGCTTTCTTT. Translated: CASSPNRDSRAFF.

There are a few counts of this clone. The gene calls are TRBV14 and TRBJ2-2, with a possible D match to TRBD1 (5 bases). With 4 bases removed from V and 6 bases from J, the gap between germline ends came to 9 bases. The germline V gene encodes CDR1 SGHDN and CDR2 FVKESK. There are 13 residues in the CDR3. CDR3 region: CASSPRVSGELFF. CDR3 bases: TGTGCCAGCAGCCCCAGGGTTTCCGGGGAGCTGTTTTTT.

V is TRBV6-5 and J is TRBJ1-5, with 7 nucleotides matching TRBD1. In germline, CDR1 is MNHEY, CDR2 SVGAGI. The length of the CDR3 is 13 residues. The J segment lost 4 bases and the V segment lost 5 bases, leaving 2 bases of the junction unmatched. CDR3 residues: CASSAQGNQPQHF. In nucleotides, the CDR3 is TGTGCCAGCAGTGCACAGGGGAATCAGCCCCAGCATTTT.

This clone occurred a few times. V is TRBV5-5 and J is TRBJ2-1, with 10 bases that match TRBD2. In germline, CDR1 is SGHKS, CDR2 YYEKEE (reference sequence). The CDR3 has 15 residues. V shed 5 bases and J 4 bases; nucleotides not matched to a gene: 6. CDR3 loop: CASSNSGGPYNEQFF. The CDR3 DNA follows: TGTGCCAGCAGTAATAGCGGGGGGCCTTACAATGAGCAGTTCTTC.

This clone was found a few times. CDR3 sequence reads: CASSSVTVSSGNTIYF. For the CDR3, the DNA is TGTGCCAGCAGCTCTGTTACAGTGTCCTCTGGAAACACCATATATTTT. This rearrangement joins TRBV5-6 to TRBJ1-3; D is uncertain. Trimming stripped 3 bases from V and 0 bases from J, with 13 bases between. There are 16 residues in the CDR3. In germline, CDR1 is SGHDT, CDR2 YYEEEE. The variable domain in full, completed from reference TRBV5-6 and TRBJ1-3, reads DAGVTQSPTHLIKTRGQQVTLRCSPKSGHDTVSWYQQALGQGPQFIFQYYEEEERQRGNFPDRFSGHQFPNYSSELNVNALLLGDSALYLCASSSVTVSSGNTIYFGEGSWLTVV.

The J gene is TRBJ1-2, the V gene TRBV27; D is possibly TRBD1 (5 bases). The germline CDR1 and CDR2 sequences are MNHEY and SMNVEV (reference sequence). V dropped 6 bases and J dropped 1 base, with 15 bases sitting between them. This CDR3 is built from 15 residues. The CDR3 DNA follows: TGTGCCAGCAGCCCCCAAGGAGGGGTTAACTATGGCTACACCTTC. The encoded protein is CASSPQGGVNYGYTF.

V and J are TRBV7-9 and TRBJ1-5, with 9 nucleotides matching TRBD1. The CDR3 is made up of 16 amino acids. The junction had 16 bases not matched to a gene; V was cut back by 5 bases and J by 11 bases. Germline V gives CDR1 SEHNR, CDR2 FQNEAQ (reference sequence). This CDR3 reads CASSAYHGTGFSAQHF. The CDR3 DNA follows: TGTGCCAGCAGCGCCTACCACGGGACAGGGTTTTCGGCCCAGCATTTT.

This clone has more than one count but fewer than ten. V usage is TRBV4-3 and J usage is TRBJ2-1; perhaps TRBD1 as D (5 bases). This CDR3 is 18 amino acids long. CDR1 and CDR2 (germline): LGHNA, YSLEER. The V end was cut by 0 bases, the J end by 4 bases, with 19 bases between. The CDR3: CASSQDPGMVRAYNEQFF. The CDR3, as DNA: TGCGCCAGCAGCCAAGATCCAGGGATGGTTCGGGCGTACAATGAGCAGTTCTTC.

This clone was picked up many times. The V and J genes are TRBV9 and TRBJ1-2; D is unclear. The CDR3 is made up of 14 amino acids. The V end lost 3 bases, the J end lost 4 bases, and 13 bases lay between the germline ends. Germline loops: CDR1 SGDLS, CDR2 YYNGEE. The CDR3 loop reads CASSASQSSYGYTF. CDR3 DNA: TGTGCCAGCAGCGCCTCACAGAGTTCCTATGGCTACACCTTC.

The chain links TRBV5-6 to TRBJ1-1; 11 nucleotides match TRBD1. V lost 4 bases and J lost 4; bases outside the gene matches: 6. The CDR3 spans 15 residues. CDR1 and CDR2 from the germline V gene are SGHDT and YYEEEE. DNA of the CDR3: TGTGCCAGCAGCCCTGGGACAGGGGGTCGCACTGAAGCTTTCTTT. It yields the protein CASSPGTGGRTEAFF.